Shown below are 19 T cell receptor beta chains from a single sample sequenced in a study of shared clonotypes between healthy human individuals. Sequenced by immunoSEQ multiplex PCR; TCRdb stores in-frame clones only, minus some. This sample has roughly 590,000 clones; 95% to 96% occur once, and the top ten carry about 0.11%. The naive CD8 population came from CD45RO-negative cells selected for CCR7, without terminally differentiated effector memory CD45RA+ cells. Sequenced input: naive CD8+ T cells sorted from blood. These receptors all come from a woman younger than 45 in good health.

This clone was observed once. This sequence joins TRBV6-5 and TRBJ2-5, with D possibly matching TRBD2 (6 bases). Germline CDR1 MNHEY, CDR2 SVGAGI. V shed 6 bases and J shed 6 bases, with 14 bases lying between them. This CDR3 is built from 13 residues. CDR3 sequence: CASRESAGKTQYF. For the CDR3, the DNA is TGTGCCAGCAGAGAATCGGCGGGGAAGACCCAGTACTTC.

This clone has a single count. The same CDR3 can be traced to other DNA sequences in this sample. As DNA, the CDR3 is TGTGCCAGCAGCTTGGGTCAGGGCGACTATGGCTACACCTTC. Its protein is CASSLGQGDYGYTF. The chain couples TRBV5-6 to TRBJ1-2; TRBD1 might be the D (5 bases). Trimming shortened V by 0 bases and J by 3 bases, and 9 bases separated the two germline ends. CDR1 SGHDT and CDR2 YYEEEE come from the germline V gene. The CDR3 totals 14 residues.

The chain joins TRBV9 to TRBJ2-1; D might be TRBD2 (6 bases). This CDR3 contains 15 residues. Trimming removed 3 bases from V and 1 base from J, with 11 bases in between. The V gene's germline CDR1 is SGDLS and CDR2 YYNGEE. DNA of the CDR3: TGTGCCAGCAGCGGAGAGGAGGGATCCTACAATGAGCAGTTCTTC. Residues: CASSGEEGSYNEQFF. Full variable domain (outside the CDR3, taken from reference TRBV9 and TRBJ2-1): DSGVTQTPKHLITATGQRVTLRCSPRSGDLSVYWYQQSLDQGLQFLIQYYNGEERAKGNILERFSAQQFPDLHSELNLSSLELGDSALYFCASSGEEGSYNEQFFGPGTRLTVL.

The CDR3 protein is CASSRAWRVTDTQYF. DNA of the CDR3: TGTGCCAGCAGCCGAGCTTGGCGGGTCACAGATACGCAGTATTTT. This chain links TRBV7-8 with TRBJ2-3; tentatively, D is TRBD2 (5 bases). CDR1 and CDR2 (germline): SGHVS, FQNEAQ. There are 15 residues in the CDR3. V lost 5 bases, J lost 2 bases, and 14 bases lay in between.

Notes on this clone: Other DNA sequences in the same sample also yield this CDR3. The V gene is TRBV28, the J gene TRBJ2-7, with 8 nucleotides matching TRBD2. Germline loops: CDR1 MDHEN, CDR2 SYDVKM. Unmatched junction bases numbered 3, after V lost 5 bases and J lost 0 bases. The CDR3 is made up of 14 amino acids. The CDR3 DNA is TGTGCCAGCAGTCTAGCGGGTAGCTCCTACGAGCAGTACTTC. Translation gives CASSLAGSSYEQYF. The full variable domain, its missing parts supplied by reference TRBV28 and TRBJ2-7, is DVKVTQSSRYLVKRTGEKVFLECVQDMDHENMFWYRQDPGLGLRLIYFSYDVKMKEKGDIPEGYSVSREKKERFSLILESASTNQTSMYLCASSLAGSSYEQYFGPGTRLTVT.

The chain links TRBV4-1 to TRBJ2-5, with D unclear. Trimming pared 4 bases from V and 5 bases from J, leaving 17 bases between. This CDR3 is 15 amino acids long. Germline loops: CDR1 MGHRA, CDR2 YSYEKL. Here the CDR3 reads CASSPPPGLRETQYF. CDR3 bases: TGCGCCAGCAGCCCGCCCCCCGGCCTGAGGGAGACCCAGTACTTC.

The rearrangement joins TRBV30 to TRBJ2-7; TRBD2 is a possible D gene (6 bases). Germline V gives CDR1 GTSNPN, CDR2 SVGIG (reference sequence). Trimming left V 0 bases short and J 6 bases short, with 21 bases between. The CDR3 runs to 16 residues. The CDR3 nucleotides read TGTGCCTGGAGTGTGGTAGGGTCGGCGGGACCTCTCGAGCAGTACTTC. This sequence encodes CAWSVVGSAGPLEQYF.

This rearrangement joins TRBV6-5 to TRBJ2-7; D might be TRBD2 (6 bases). Trimming took 0 bases from V and 4 from J, leaving 10 bases between them. CDR1 is MNHEY and CDR2 is SVGAGI in the germline V gene. The CDR3 covers 14 residues. The CDR3 sequence: CASSYSGSGYEQYF. For the CDR3, the DNA is TGTGCCAGCAGTTACTCTGGTAGCGGATACGAGCAGTACTTC.

The rearrangement links TRBV5-6 to TRBJ2-3, with 7 bases matching TRBD2. Germline V CDR1 and CDR2: SGHDT, YYEEEE. The CDR3 has 16 amino acids. V was clipped by 4 bases and J by 1 base; unmatched bases: 9. CDR3 in DNA: TGTGCCAGCAGCCCACAGGCTAGCGGTGGCACAGATACGCAGTATTTT. This codes for CASSPQASGGTDTQYF.

V is TRBV5-1 and J is TRBJ1-1, with D perhaps matching TRBD1 (5 bases). V lost 4 bases and J lost 4, with 17 bases in between. The CDR3 covers 15 residues. The V gene's germline CDR1 is SGHRS and CDR2 YFSETQ. This chain's CDR3 is CASSLEGPRSTEAFF. The CDR3 DNA reads as TGCGCCAGCAGCCTAGAGGGACCGCGGAGCACTGAAGCTTTCTTT.

The gene calls are TRBV15 and TRBJ1-2; tentatively, D is TRBD1 (6 bases). Germline V CDR1 and CDR2: LNHNV, YYDKDF (reference sequence). V gave up 3 bases and J gave up 8 bases, with 19 bases separating them. This CDR3 is 15 amino acids long. Here the CDR3 reads CATSSEIGGVAGYTF. CDR3 sequence (DNA): TGTGCCACCAGCAGCGAAATCGGGGGCGTAGCGGGCTACACCTTC.

The sample holds one count of this clone. The rearrangement links TRBV5-1 to TRBJ2-7; 10 bases line up with TRBD2. Germline V lookup: CDR1 SGHRS, CDR2 YFSETQ. Losses at the gene ends were 1 base for V and 5 bases for J; bases not matched to a gene: 9. The CDR3 is 16 residues long. In DNA form, the CDR3 reads TGCGCCAGCAGCTTGTCAGTAGCGGGAGGCGCCCACGAGCAGTACTTC. Its translation is CASSLSVAGGAHEQYF.

This sequence joins TRBV5-1 and TRBJ2-3, with D perhaps assigned TRBD1 or TRBD2 (5 bases each). Germline V gene sequence: CDR1 SGHRS, CDR2 YFSETQ. V dropped 5 bases and J dropped 1 base, with 17 bases sitting between them. This CDR3 spans 16 amino acids. The CDR3: CASREEQGARTDTQYF. Written as DNA, the CDR3 is TGCGCCAGCAGAGAGGAGCAGGGAGCGCGCACAGATACGCAGTATTTT.

The chain has TRBV13 and TRBJ1-1; 8 positions match TRBD1. The CDR3 is 17 residues long. Germline V gene data show CDR1 as PRHDT and CDR2 as FYEKMQ (reference sequence). V trimming: 1 base; J trimming: 0 bases; junction bases outside the gene matches: 7. DNA for the CDR3: TGTGCCAGCAGCTTAGAAGGAGGGACAGGCCTGAACACTGAAGCTTTCTTT. Protein: CASSLEGGTGLNTEAFF.

The chain is built from TRBV28 and TRBJ2-7; D gene ambiguous. Looked up from germline, CDR1 is MDHEN and CDR2 is SYDVKM. The V end was cut by 1 base, the J end by 3 bases, with 13 bases between. The CDR3 spans 15 residues. The CDR3: CASSLFRDTDYEQYF. CDR3 sequence (DNA): TGTGCCAGCAGTTTATTCCGAGACACAGACTACGAGCAGTACTTC.

This clone was observed a few times. The chain uses TRBV7-9 and TRBJ2-7; D unresolved. The CDR3 contains 13 residues. Trimming removed 1 base at V and 6 bases at J, with 10 bases between. Per germline, CDR1 SEHNR and CDR2 FQNEAQ (reference sequence). CDR3 sequence reads: CASSLGPLGEQYF. CDR3 nucleotide sequence: TGTGCCAGCAGCTTAGGCCCCCTGGGCGAGCAGTACTTC.

The V and J genes are TRBV18 and TRBJ2-7, with D unresolved. The CDR3 totals 17 residues. The germline V and J ends were trimmed by 5 bases and 1 base, with 21 bases remaining between them. Germline CDR1 and CDR2: KGHSH and LQKENI. This CDR3 is CASSDGPDSINSYEQYF. In DNA form, the CDR3 reads TGTGCCAGCTCAGACGGACCGGATTCTATAAATTCCTACGAGCAGTACTTC.

The chain links TRBV6-1 to TRBJ2-2; D gene ambiguous. V shed 2 bases and J shed 3 bases, with 4 bases lying between them. The CDR3 length is 13 residues. Germline CDR1 reads MNHNS; CDR2 reads SASEGT. The CDR3 region is CASSEYDTGELFF. CDR3 nucleotides: TGTGCCAGCAGTGAATATGACACCGGGGAGCTGTTTTTT.

The chain has TRBV4-2 and TRBJ2-7; maybe TRBD2 (6 bases). CDR3 length: 16 residues. V dropped 4 bases and J dropped 5 bases, with 21 bases sitting between them. From germline, CDR1 is LGHNA and CDR2 YNFKEQ. Here the CDR3 reads CASSPVGWEESHEQYF. DNA for the CDR3: TGTGCCAGCAGCCCCGTGGGGTGGGAGGAGTCCCACGAGCAGTACTTC.